Each of the 6 T cell receptor beta chains below was sequenced from the same sample in a study of shared clonotypes between healthy human individuals. Assay used: immunoSEQ multiplex PCR; TCRdb lists only in-frame clones, some missing. The data hold about 600,000 clones, with roughly 79% observed a single time. Sequenced material: PBMCs. These TCRs come from a woman aged 40 to 49 in good health. Some clones in this sample may be carry-over from other donors' samples.

This rearrangement joins TRBV28 to TRBJ2-5, with TRBD2 identical over 10 bases. V lost 3 bases to trimming and J lost 3 bases; unmatched junction nucleotides: 4. Germline assignment: CDR1 MDHEN and CDR2 SYDVKM. CDR3 length equals 15 residues. In nucleotides, the CDR3 is TGTGCCAGCAGTTTGGGGACTAGCGTAAAAGAGACCCAGTACTTC. As protein: CASSLGTSVKETQYF.

This chain uses TRBV29-1 with TRBJ2-7; D gene ambiguous. This CDR3 is built from 13 residues. Germline lookup yields CDR1 SQVTM and CDR2 ANQGSEA. Between the trimmed V and J ends, which lost 4 bases and 1 base, there was a span of 11 bases. CDR3 protein: CSVADTRSYEQYF. In DNA, the CDR3 is TGCAGCGTTGCCGACACACGATCCTACGAGCAGTACTTC.

The chain joins TRBV7-9 to TRBJ2-7; D may match TRBD1 or TRBD2 (5 bases each). Between the trimmed V and J ends, which lost 2 bases and 0 bases, there was a span of 11 bases. The CDR3 is 15 amino acids. CDR1 and CDR2 from the germline V gene are SEHNR and FQNEAQ (reference sequence). The CDR3 region is CASSLPRGASYEQYF. In nucleotides, the CDR3 is TGTGCCAGCAGCTTACCTCGAGGGGCCTCCTACGAGCAGTACTTC.

The chain uses TRBV27 and TRBJ2-7; 11 bases are shared with TRBD2. This CDR3 has 15 amino acids. The V segment lost 5 bases and the J segment 3 bases; nucleotides outside the gene matches: 6. Germline values: CDR1 MNHEY, CDR2 SMNVEV (reference sequence). CDR3 protein: CASSPLAGGIYEQYF. For the CDR3, the DNA is TGTGCCAGCAGTCCTCTAGCGGGAGGCATCTACGAGCAGTACTTC.

V gene TRBV30 combines with J gene TRBJ1-5, with TRBD1 as a possible D gene (5 bases). The germline V gene has CDR1 GTSNPN and CDR2 SVGIG (reference sequence). Between the trimmed V and J ends, which lost 0 bases and 8 bases, there was a span of 11 bases. The CDR3 is made up of 13 amino acids. The CDR3 here is CAWSVLGQKPQHF. The CDR3 DNA reads as TGTGCCTGGAGTGTACTGGGGCAAAAGCCCCAGCATTTT.

About this clone: This may be a read error: a much more frequent sequence differs by one nucleotide. The rearrangement joins TRBV11-2 to TRBJ1-3, with D hard to call. The germline V gene has CDR1 SGHAT and CDR2 FQNNGV. V was shortened by 0 bases and J by 2 bases, with 11 bases between the two germline ends. CDR3 length: 16 amino acids. CDR3 protein: CASSLDLQEAGNTIYF. The CDR3 DNA sequence: TGTGCCAGCAGCTTAGATCTGCAGGAGGCTGGAAACACCATATATTTT.